This T cell receptor beta chain derives from a study of OX40 agonist ivuxolimab in advanced cancers. Study-level background: Dose-escalation cases comprised hepatocellular carcinoma, melanoma, renal cell or head and neck cancer.

Cycle 7 day 1, cycle 4 day 1, and baseline were the timepoints at which blood was sampled. Concerning this clone itself: What it recognizes is unknown.

TCRdb keeps only in-frame clones here, not all; method: immunoSEQ multiplex PCR. The sample carries around 66,000 clones, about nine tenths recorded once. Germline assignment: CDR1 SNHLY and CDR2 FYNNEI. The V and J ends lost 7 bases and 4 bases respectively, with 13 bases between them. The CDR3 totals 13 residues. Regarding the study as a whole: Expanded clones were, on average, more numerous among CD8+ T cells than CD4+.

The V call is TRBV2, the J call TRBJ1-1, with a possible D match to TRBD1 (5 bases). Material: CD4+ or CD8+ T cells sorted from blood, obtained in a trial of the OX40 agonist ivuxolimab. The TCR originated in an adult with an advanced solid tumor such as melanoma, head and neck, liver or kidney cancer. CDR3 residues: CASTVGEGTEAFF. For the CDR3, the DNA is TGTGCCAGCACTGTAGGGGAGGGCACTGAAGCTTTCTTT.